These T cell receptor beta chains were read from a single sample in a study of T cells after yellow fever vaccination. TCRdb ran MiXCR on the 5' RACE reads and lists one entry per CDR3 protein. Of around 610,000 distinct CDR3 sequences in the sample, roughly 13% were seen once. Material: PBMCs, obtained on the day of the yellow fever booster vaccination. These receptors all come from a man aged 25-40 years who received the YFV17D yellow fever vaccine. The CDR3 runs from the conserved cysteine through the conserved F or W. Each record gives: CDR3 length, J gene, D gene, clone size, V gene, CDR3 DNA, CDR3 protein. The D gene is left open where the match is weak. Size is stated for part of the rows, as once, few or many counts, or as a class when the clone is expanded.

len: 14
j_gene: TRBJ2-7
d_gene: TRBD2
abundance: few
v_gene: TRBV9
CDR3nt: TGTGCCAGCAGCGTAGATACAGCGGGAGAACAACAGTACTTC
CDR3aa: CASSVDTAGEQQYF

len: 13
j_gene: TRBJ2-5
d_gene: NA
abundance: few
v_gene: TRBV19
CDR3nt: TGTGCCAGTAGAGAGCGGAACCAAGAGACCCAGTACTTC
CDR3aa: CASRERNQETQYF

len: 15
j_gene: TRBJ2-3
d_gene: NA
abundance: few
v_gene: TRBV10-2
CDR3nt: TGCGCCAGCAGTGGAGGAGCGGCGGGCACAGATACGCAGTATTTT
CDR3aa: CASSGGAAGTDTQYF

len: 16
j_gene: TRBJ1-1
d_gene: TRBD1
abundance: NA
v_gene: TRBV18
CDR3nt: TGTGCCAGCTCACCACTTAGGACAGGGACGAACACTGAAGCTTTCTTT
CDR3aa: CASSPLRTGTNTEAFF

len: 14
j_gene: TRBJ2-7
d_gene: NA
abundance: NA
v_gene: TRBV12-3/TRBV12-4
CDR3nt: TGTGCCAGCAGTTTACAAGGGCTTGTCGACGAGCAGTACTTC
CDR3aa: CASSLQGLVDEQYF

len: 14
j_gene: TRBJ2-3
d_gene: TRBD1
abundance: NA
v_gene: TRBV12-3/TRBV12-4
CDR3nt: TGTGCCAGCAGTCCTCCAGGGGGTGCAGATACGCAGTATTTT
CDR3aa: CASSPPGGADTQYF

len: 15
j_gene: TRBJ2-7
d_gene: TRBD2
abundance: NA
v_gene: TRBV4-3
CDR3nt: TGCGCCAGCAGCCTTAGACTAGCGGGCACCTACGAGCAGTACTTC
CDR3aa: CASSLRLAGTYEQYF

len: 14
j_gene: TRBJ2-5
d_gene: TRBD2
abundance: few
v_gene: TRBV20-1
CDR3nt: TGCAGTGCCCCTATATGGGGGGGAGAAGAGACCCAGTACTTC
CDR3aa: CSAPIWGGEETQYF

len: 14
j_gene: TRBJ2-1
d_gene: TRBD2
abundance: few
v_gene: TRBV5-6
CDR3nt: TGTGCCAGCAGCTCGGGGGGACTAAACGATGAGCAGTTCTTC
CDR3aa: CASSSGGLNDEQFF

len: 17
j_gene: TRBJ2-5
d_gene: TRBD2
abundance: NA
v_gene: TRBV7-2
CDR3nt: TGTGCCAGCAGCTTAAAACTAGCGGGAGGGCCTTATGAGACCCAGTACTTC
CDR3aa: CASSLKLAGGPYETQYF

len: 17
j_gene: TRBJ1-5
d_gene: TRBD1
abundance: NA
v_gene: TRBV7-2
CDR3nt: TGTGCCAGCAGCTCCGACAGGGCTCAAGGGAGCAATCAGCCCCAGCATTTT
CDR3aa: CASSSDRAQGSNQPQHF

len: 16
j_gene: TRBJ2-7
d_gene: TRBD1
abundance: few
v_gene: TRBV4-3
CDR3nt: TGCGCCAGCAGCCAGGAAGGGACAGGGGGATCGGCCGAGCAGTACTTC
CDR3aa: CASSQEGTGGSAEQYF

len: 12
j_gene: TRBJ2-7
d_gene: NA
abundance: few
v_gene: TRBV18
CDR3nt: TGTGCCAGCTGGTCCGGCTCCTACGAGCAGTACTTC
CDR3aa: CASWSGSYEQYF

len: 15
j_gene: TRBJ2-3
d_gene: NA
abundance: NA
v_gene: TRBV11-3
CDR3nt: TGTGCCAGCAGCTTAGGGGCCCACTCCACAGATACGCAGTATTTT
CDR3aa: CASSLGAHSTDTQYF

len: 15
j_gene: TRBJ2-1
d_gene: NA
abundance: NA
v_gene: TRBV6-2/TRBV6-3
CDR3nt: TGTGCCAGCAGTTACTCATTGGTGGGCGGGGATGAGCAGTTCTTC
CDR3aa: CASSYSLVGGDEQFF

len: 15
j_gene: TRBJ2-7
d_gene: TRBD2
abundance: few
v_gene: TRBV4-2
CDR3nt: TGTGCCAGCAGCCAAGAAACGGGAGGCTCCTACGAGCAGTACTTC
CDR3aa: CASSQETGGSYEQYF

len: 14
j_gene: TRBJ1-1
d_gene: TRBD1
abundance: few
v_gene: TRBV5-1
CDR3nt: TGCGCCAGCGGCCCAGGGGACAGGGTCACTGAAGCTTTCTTT
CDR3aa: CASGPGDRVTEAFF

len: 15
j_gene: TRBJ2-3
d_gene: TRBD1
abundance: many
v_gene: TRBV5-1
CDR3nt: TGCGCCAGCAGCTTTTTGGTACAGGGGATAGATACGCAGTATTTT
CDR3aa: CASSFLVQGIDTQYF

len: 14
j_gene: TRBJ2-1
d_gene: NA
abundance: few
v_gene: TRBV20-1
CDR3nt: TGCAGTGCTAGAGATCGACGGGGTTGGTATGAGCAGTTCTTC
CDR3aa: CSARDRRGWYEQFF

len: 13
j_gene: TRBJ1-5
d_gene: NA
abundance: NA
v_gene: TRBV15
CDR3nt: TGTGCCACCACCTGGGGTCCGAATCAGCCCCAGCATTTT
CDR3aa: CATTWGPNQPQHF

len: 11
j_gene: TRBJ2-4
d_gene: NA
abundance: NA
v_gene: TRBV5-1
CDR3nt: TGCGCCAGCAGAGGGGATGGCATTCAGTACTTC
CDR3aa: CASRGDGIQYF

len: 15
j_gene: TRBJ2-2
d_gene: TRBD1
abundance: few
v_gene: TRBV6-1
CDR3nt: TGTGCCAGCGGACCCGGGACAGGTAGCACCGGGGAGCTGTTTTTT
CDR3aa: CASGPGTGSTGELFF